This note documents a single TCR beta chain sequence. Antigen specificity is unknown. The authors divided CD4+ cells into CD45RA+ naive and CD45RA-negative memory subsets. This record belongs to a study of shared clonotypes between healthy human individuals. About 30,000 T cell genomes, or approximately 200 ng DNA, went into the sorted-subset replicate PCRs. The assay was immunoSEQ multiplex PCR, and TCRdb's table has in-frame clones only and misses some. The sample includes 2 million or so clones, around 95% of them seen just once. Study-level points and caveats: Sequencing depth was expected to affect clonotype sharing among donors.

The V gene's germline CDR1 is SGHRS and CDR2 YFSETQ. Trimming removed 0 bases at V and 6 bases at J, with 13 bases between. The CDR3 is 15 amino acids. The TCR was taken from a man in his late teens or twenties in good health. This chain joins TRBV5-1 and TRBJ2-1; maybe TRBD2 (6 bases). The sample was naive CD4+ T cells sorted from blood. The subset denotes: CD45RA+ positively selected. The CDR3 coding sequence is TGCGCCAGCAGCTTGGGGCTAGCGCGCTCCAATGAGCAGTTCTTC. Encoded protein: CASSLGLARSNEQFF.